This TCR beta chain was sequenced in a study of human T cells and chemical hapten exposure. Time point indicated: patch test 2, 6 weeks after DPC sensitization. Treatment reported: therapeutic diphenylcyclopropenone sensitization with weekly scalp DPC. Unfractionated whole blood was the source of the extracted total RNA. The CDR3 runs 13 residues. V was shortened by 8 bases and J by 4 bases, with 12 bases between the two germline ends. MiXCR was run by TCRdb on the RACE reads, yielding one entry per CDR3 protein. The table records under 450,000 distinct CDR3 sequences, 6% to 7% of them present only once. This clonotype appeared many times.

Specimen: whole blood, collected in connection with sensitization to the hapten diphenylcyclopropenone (DPC). The chain carries TRBV12-3 or TRBV12-4 and TRBJ1-3, with D unclear. The source of this sequence is a young woman with alopecia areata. Some clones in this sample may be carry-over from other donors' samples. The CDR3 nucleotides read TGTGCCAGCCCTACCCTTTCCGGAAACACCATATATTTT. Its translation is CASPTLSGNTIYF.